One and the same sample provided the 15 T cell receptor beta chains below, sequenced in a study of blood T cell repertoires in COVID-19. Assay used: immunoSEQ multiplex PCR; TCRdb lists only in-frame clones, some missing. Of around 370,000 clones listed, approximately 90% are singletons. The sequencing input was peripheral blood. The receptors come from a woman under 30 who had recovered from COVID-19.

The CDR3 DNA is TGTGCCAGCAGCGGACAGGTCAATCAGCCCCAGCATTTT. This translates into CASSGQVNQPQHF. The chain joins TRBV7-9 to TRBJ1-5; 7 nucleotides match TRBD1. V dropped 5 bases and J dropped 3; count of bases not matched to a gene: 1. The CDR3 loop spans 13 amino acids. CDR1 and CDR2 from the germline V gene are SEHNR and FQNEAQ (reference sequence).

In its sample, this clone was seen a few times. J is TRBJ1-3 and V is TRBV7-2; D perhaps matches TRBD1 (6 bases). CDR1 SGHTA and CDR2 FQGNSA come from the germline V gene. V dropped 2 bases and J dropped 2 bases, with 10 bases sitting between them. This CDR3 is built from 15 residues. The CDR3 here is CASSLSGETGNTIYF. The CDR3 coding sequence is TGTGCCAGCAGCTTATCAGGGGAAACTGGAAACACCATATATTTT.

CDR3 nucleotide sequence: TGTGCCAGCAGTGATCGCCAGGGCGCCCTGCGTTCAGTGAAACTGTTTTTT. This gives the protein CASSDRQGALRSVKLFF. V usage is TRBV2 and J usage is TRBJ1-4; D might be TRBD1 (5 bases). V was trimmed by 3 bases and J by 11 bases, leaving 25 bases between them. The CDR3 has 17 amino acids. Germline CDR1 SNHLY, CDR2 FYNNEI.

This rearrangement joins TRBV27 to TRBJ1-1; D is possibly TRBD1 (6 bases). Trimming took off 0 bases at V and 9 bases at J, with 17 bases between the two ends. Germline V gives CDR1 MNHEY, CDR2 SMNVEV (reference sequence). CDR3 length: 15 amino acids. The CDR3 reads CASSLSRGGAQKAFF. CDR3 sequence (DNA): TGTGCCAGCAGTTTATCCCGGGGGGGGGCCCAGAAAGCTTTCTTT.

The V gene is TRBV9, the J gene TRBJ1-2; 8 nucleotides agree with TRBD1. Germline V gene sequence: CDR1 SGDLS, CDR2 YYNGEE. The CDR3 contains 14 residues. The junction had 7 bases not matched to a gene; V was cut back by 5 bases and J by 4 bases. CDR3 coding DNA: TGTGCCAGCAGTCGGACAGGGATTAGCTATGGCTACACCTTC. It codes for CASSRTGISYGYTF.

The V gene is TRBV10-1, the J gene TRBJ1-6, with a tentative D call TRBD1 (5 bases). The CDR3 sequence is 14 residues long. V lost 2 bases and J 10 bases, leaving 12 bases between the germline ends. From germline, CDR1 is WNHNN and CDR2 SYGVQD (reference sequence). The CDR3 nucleotides read TGCGCCAGCAGTGAGCGAACAGGAGGGTCACCCCTCCACTTT. This gives the protein CASSERTGGSPLHF.

The chain's CDR3 is CASSPGIGYTF. Written as DNA, the CDR3 is TGTGCCAGTAGTCCGGGTATCGGCTACACCTTC. The chain links TRBV19 to TRBJ1-2; D remains ambiguous. The CDR3 extends over 11 amino acids. V shed 5 bases and J shed 8 bases, with 9 bases lying between them. Germline loops: CDR1 LNHDA, CDR2 SQIVND (reference sequence).

The chain is built from TRBV27 and TRBJ2-2; 14 nucleotides line up with TRBD2. Trimming cost V 5 bases and J 3 bases; bases outside gene matches: 14. The CDR3 loop spans 20 amino acids. Germline V gene data show CDR1 as MNHEY and CDR2 as SMNVEV (reference sequence). CDR3 sequence (DNA): TGTGCCAGCAGTCCCCTACTGACTAGCGGGAGGGCCTCCGACACCGGGGAGCTGTTTTTT. This translates into CASSPLLTSGRASDTGELFF.

The chain uses TRBV9 and TRBJ2-1, with TRBD2 identical over 7 bases. V dropped 0 bases and J dropped 5; count of bases not matched to a gene: 8. Per the germline V gene, CDR1 is SGDLS and CDR2 is YYNGEE. The CDR3 contains 16 residues. CDR3 coding DNA: TGTGCCAGCAGCGTAGGCCTGCGGGAGTCCCACAATGAGCAGTTCTTC. Amino acid sequence: CASSVGLRESHNEQFF.

The sample holds one count of this clone. The chain links TRBV19 to TRBJ1-3; 9 positions match TRBD1. The germline gives CDR1 LNHDA, CDR2 SQIVND (reference sequence). V dropped 6 bases and J dropped 2; count of bases not matched to a gene: 2. The CDR3 runs to 14 residues. This chain's CDR3 is CASRGQGAGNTIYF. In DNA, the CDR3 is TGTGCCAGTAGGGGACAGGGCGCTGGAAACACCATATATTTT. The complete variable domain, with remaining parts taken from reference TRBV19 and TRBJ1-3, reads DGGITQSPKYLFRKEGQNVTLSCEQNLNHDAMYWYRQDPGQGLRLIYYSQIVNDFQKGDIAEGYSVSREKKESFPLTVTSAQKNPTAFYLCASRGQGAGNTIYFGEGSWLTVV.

This sequence joins TRBV28 and TRBJ2-3; maybe TRBD1 (6 bases). Germline V gene data show CDR1 as MDHEN and CDR2 as SYDVKM. V was shortened by 6 bases and J by 0 bases, with 19 bases between the two germline ends. The CDR3 is 17 amino acids. CDR3 sequence: CASRSITGIASTDTQYF. The CDR3 DNA reads as TGTGCCAGCAGATCCATTACAGGGATTGCTAGCACAGATACGCAGTATTTT.

The chain recombines TRBV14 with TRBJ2-7, with a tentative D call TRBD1 (5 bases). CDR1 and CDR2 from the germline V gene are SGHDN and FVKESK. The V end was cut by 1 base, the J end by 8 bases, with 9 bases between. There are 12 residues in the CDR3. CDR3 protein: CASSQGQGKQYV. The DNA of the CDR3 is TGTGCCAGCAGCCAAGGGCAGGGCAAGCAGTACGTC.

The rearrangement joins TRBV7-2 to TRBJ2-1; TRBD2 might be the D (6 bases). Trimming removed 4 bases from V and 6 bases from J, with 22 bases in between. Germline V lookup: CDR1 SGHTA, CDR2 FQGNSA. There are 17 residues in the CDR3. The CDR3 loop is CASSSSPISGSSNEQFF. The DNA for the CDR3 is TGTGCCAGCAGCTCAAGTCCCATTAGCGGCTCTTCCAATGAGCAGTTCTTC. The entire variable domain, with the rest obtained from reference TRBV7-2 and TRBJ2-1, is as follows: GAGVSQSPSNKVTEKGKDVELRCDPISGHTALYWYRQSLGQGLEFLIYFQGNSAPDKSGLPSDRFSAERTGGSVSTLTIQRTQQEDSAVYLCASSSSPISGSSNEQFFGPGTRLTVL.

The chain has TRBV18 and TRBJ2-2, with 9 bases identical to TRBD1. V gave up 4 bases and J gave up 1 base; unmatched junction bases: 4. In germline, CDR1 is KGHSH, CDR2 LQKENI. CDR3 length equals 16 residues. The CDR3 protein is CASSQPGQGNTGELFF. The CDR3 DNA follows: TGTGCCAGCTCACAACCGGGACAGGGGAACACCGGGGAGCTGTTTTTT.

The V call is TRBV27, the J call TRBJ2-1; 14 bases agree with TRBD2. Germline V lookup: CDR1 MNHEY, CDR2 SMNVEV (reference sequence). V was clipped by 5 bases and J by 5 bases; unmatched bases: 2. The CDR3 length is 15 residues. In DNA form, the CDR3 reads TGTGCCAGCAGTATGGGACTAGCGGGAGACAATGAGCAGTTCTTC. Its protein product is CASSMGLAGDNEQFF.